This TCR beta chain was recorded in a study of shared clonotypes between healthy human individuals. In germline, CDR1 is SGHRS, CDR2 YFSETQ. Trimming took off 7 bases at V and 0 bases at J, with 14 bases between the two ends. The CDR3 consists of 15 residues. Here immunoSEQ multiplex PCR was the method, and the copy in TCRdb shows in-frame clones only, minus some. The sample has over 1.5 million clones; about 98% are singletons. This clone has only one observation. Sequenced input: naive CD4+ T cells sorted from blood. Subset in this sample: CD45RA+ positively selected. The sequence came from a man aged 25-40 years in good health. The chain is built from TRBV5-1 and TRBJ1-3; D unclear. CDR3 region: CASSRTGDSGNTIYF. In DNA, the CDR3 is TGCGCCAGCTCCCGAACGGGAGACTCTGGAAACACCATATATTTT.